The present entry profiles one TCR beta chain with its context. This clone was seen a handful of times. The antigen it binds to is not known. No per-base quality is available; no much larger clone lies one base away. The data derive from a study of graft-versus-host responses after intestinal transplantation (dated by TCRdb to about 2021). For the study in its entirety: Multivisceral, liver-intestinal, or isolated intestinal transplants were received by the recipients. Rather than being sequenced by the commercial service, samples from a few later patients were sequenced in-house on an Illumina MiSeq and processed with MiXCR. Graft-versus-host and host-versus-graft alloreactive T cell clones were tracked in the graft, circulation and bone marrow after intestinal transplantation using bulk TCR-beta CDR3 sequencing. Alloreactive clones were identified by sequencing pre-transplant mixed lymphocyte reaction products and comparing these products with unstimulated pre-transplant donor and recipient T cells. The cohort enrolled 20 to 25 intestinal transplant recipients including one retransplant, and a few patients lacking pretransplant specimens were excluded. Anti-thymocyte globulin induction was given to all recipients, followed by maintenance tacrolimus and steroids for approximately three years. A peak of at least 4% donor T cells among recipient peripheral blood mononuclear cells was the definition used for donor T cell macrochimerism.

Preparation of the library involved the immunoSEQ multiplex PCR assay. For most patients, genomic DNA was subjected to high-throughput TCR-beta CDR3 sequencing by Adaptive Biotechnologies. The study's own analysis went as follows. TCR sequencing data for 18 patients were retrieved from Adaptive's ImmunoSEQ software; a few other patients were processed with MiXCR and VDJtools. CDR3 nucleotide sequences shared by donor and recipient were removed because the origin of these sequences could not be assigned. To count as alloreactive, a clone needed at least 2-fold expansion over unstimulated cells and a minimum CFSE-low frequency of 0.002% (template counts) or 0.001% (read counts). Mappable clones were those detected in sequenced pre-transplant spleen, lymph node, or MLR CFSE-low populations of the donor or recipient. Cumulative frequency of alloreactive clones was calculated as a percentage of all sequences weighted by copy number. Drawn from immuneACCESS, this table holds only the in-frame rearrangements with V and J called that TCRdb kept. Clones are partly lost; checked studies trace under half to an unresolved V gene and leave the rest unexplained. The V and J calls and the clone size are those of that table, but D and trimming were determined from the DNA. The sample table lists roughly 97,000 clones, more than 80% of them with a count of one. The top ten constitute roughly 15% of the sample.

Blood samples were collected up to 4 times in the first month after transplant and then at least monthly when available. Broad study findings and their caveats: The relatively low number and heterogeneity of intestinal transplant patients limited the conclusions. Early after transplant, peak levels of circulating GvH clones were associated with declines in HvG clones. In patients with donor T cell macrochimerism, the allografts had high GvH to HvG T cell clonal ratios. GvH clones turned up in recipient bone marrow, with some appearing earlier in ileal mucosa or blood, a pattern consistent with an intestinal mucosal origin.

CDR1 is given as MGHRA and CDR2 as YSYEKL, both from the germline V gene. The CDR3 starts with the cysteine, ends with the phenylalanine, and has 15 residues. CDR3 DNA is the only sequence kept; it has 45 bases, read in frame from the first base. Deletion took 3 bases off V and 5 bases off J, with a span of 11 bases between the germline ends. Sequencing was performed on PBMCs, taken around 68 weeks after intestinal transplant. The chain is made from TRBV4-1 and TRBJ1-6; TRBD1 is a weak D gene call, 5 bases matching. This clonotype was sampled from a human patient who received an intestinal transplant, so some T cells may come from the graft donor. The nucleotides read TGCGCCAGCAGCCACCCGGGACGTGATAATTCACCCCTCCACTTT. It specifies CASSHPGRDNSPLHF.